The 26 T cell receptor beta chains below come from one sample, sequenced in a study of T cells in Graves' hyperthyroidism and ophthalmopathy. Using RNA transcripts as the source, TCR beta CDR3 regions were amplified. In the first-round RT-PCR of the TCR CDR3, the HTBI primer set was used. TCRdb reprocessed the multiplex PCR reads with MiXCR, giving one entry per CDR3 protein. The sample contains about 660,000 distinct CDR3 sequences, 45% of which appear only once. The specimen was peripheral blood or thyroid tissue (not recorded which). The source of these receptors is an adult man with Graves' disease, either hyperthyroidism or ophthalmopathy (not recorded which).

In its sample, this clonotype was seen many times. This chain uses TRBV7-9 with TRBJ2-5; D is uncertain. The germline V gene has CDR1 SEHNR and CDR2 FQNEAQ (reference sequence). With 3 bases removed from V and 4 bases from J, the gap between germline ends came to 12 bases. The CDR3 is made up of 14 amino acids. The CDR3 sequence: CASSFYSSPETQYF. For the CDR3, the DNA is TGTGCCAGCAGCTTCTACAGTAGTCCAGAGACCCAGTACTTC.

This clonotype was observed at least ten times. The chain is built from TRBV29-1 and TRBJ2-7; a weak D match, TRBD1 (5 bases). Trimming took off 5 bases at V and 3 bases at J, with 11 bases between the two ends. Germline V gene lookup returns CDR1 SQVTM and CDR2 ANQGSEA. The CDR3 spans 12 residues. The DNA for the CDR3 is TGCAGCGTTTTGACAGACAGCTACGAGCAGTACTTC. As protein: CSVLTDSYEQYF.

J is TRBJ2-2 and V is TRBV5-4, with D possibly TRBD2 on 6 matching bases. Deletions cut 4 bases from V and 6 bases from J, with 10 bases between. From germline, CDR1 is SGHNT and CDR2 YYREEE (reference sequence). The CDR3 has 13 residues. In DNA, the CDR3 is TGTGCCAGCAGCCGTACTAGCTCCGGGGAGCTGTTTTTT. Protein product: CASSRTSSGELFF. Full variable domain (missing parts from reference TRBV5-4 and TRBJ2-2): ETGVTQSPTHLIKTRGQQVTLRCSSQSGHNTVSWYQQALGQGPQFIFQYYREEENGRGNFPPRFSGLQFPNYSSELNVNALELDDSALYLCASSRTSSGELFFGEGSRLTVL.

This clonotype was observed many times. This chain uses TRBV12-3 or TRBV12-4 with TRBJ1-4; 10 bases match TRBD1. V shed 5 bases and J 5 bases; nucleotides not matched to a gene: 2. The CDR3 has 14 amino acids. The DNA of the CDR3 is TGTGCCAGCAGTGCGGGACAGGGGAATGAAAAACTGTTTTTT. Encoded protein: CASSAGQGNEKLFF.

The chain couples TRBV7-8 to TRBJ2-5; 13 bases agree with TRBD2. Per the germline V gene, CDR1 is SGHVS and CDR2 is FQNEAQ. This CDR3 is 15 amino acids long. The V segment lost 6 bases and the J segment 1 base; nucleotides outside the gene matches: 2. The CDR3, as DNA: TGTGCCAGCAGGGGACTAGCGGGGATCCAAGAGACCCAGTACTTC. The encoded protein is CASRGLAGIQETQYF.

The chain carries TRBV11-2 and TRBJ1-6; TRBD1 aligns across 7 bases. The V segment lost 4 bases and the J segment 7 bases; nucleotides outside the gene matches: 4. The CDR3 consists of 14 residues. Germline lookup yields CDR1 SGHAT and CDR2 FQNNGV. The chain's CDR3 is CASSSSGQNSPLHF. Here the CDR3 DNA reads TGTGCCAGCAGCTCCTCGGGACAGAATTCACCCCTCCACTTT.

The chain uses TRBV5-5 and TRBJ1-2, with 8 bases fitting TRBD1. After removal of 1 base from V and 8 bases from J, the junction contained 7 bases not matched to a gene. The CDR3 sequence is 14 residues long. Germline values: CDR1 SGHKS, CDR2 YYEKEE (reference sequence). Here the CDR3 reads CASSLRQGATGYTF. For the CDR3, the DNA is TGTGCCAGCAGCTTGCGGCAGGGGGCGACCGGCTACACCTTC. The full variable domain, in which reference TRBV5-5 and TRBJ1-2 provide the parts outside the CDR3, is DAGVTQSPTHLIKTRGQQVTLRCSPISGHKSVSWYQQVLGQGPQFIFQYYEKEERGRGNFPDRFSARQFPNYSSELNVNALLLGDSALYLCASSLRQGATGYTFGSGTRLTVV.

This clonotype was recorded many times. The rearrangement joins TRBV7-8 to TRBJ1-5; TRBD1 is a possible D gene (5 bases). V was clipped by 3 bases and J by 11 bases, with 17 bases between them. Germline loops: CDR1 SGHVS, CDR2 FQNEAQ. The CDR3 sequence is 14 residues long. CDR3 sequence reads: CASSLATAGGAQHF. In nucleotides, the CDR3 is TGTGCCAGCAGCTTGGCGACAGCAGGCGGGGCCCAGCATTTT.

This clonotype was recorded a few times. CDR3 region: CASSWGVSSYEQYF. In DNA, the CDR3 is TGTGCCAGTAGCTGGGGGGTCTCCTCCTACGAGCAGTACTTC. The chain uses TRBV19 and TRBJ2-7; TRBD2 might be the D (6 bases). Trimming cost V 6 bases and J 0 bases, with 12 bases left between them. The CDR3 sequence is 14 residues long. Germline CDR1 and CDR2: LNHDA and SQIVND (reference sequence).

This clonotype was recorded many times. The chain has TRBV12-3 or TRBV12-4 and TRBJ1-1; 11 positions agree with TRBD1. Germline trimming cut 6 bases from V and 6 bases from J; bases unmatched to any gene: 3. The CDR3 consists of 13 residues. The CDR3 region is CASRDRGLAEAFF. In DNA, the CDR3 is TGTGCCAGCAGGGACAGGGGGCTGGCTGAAGCTTTCTTT.

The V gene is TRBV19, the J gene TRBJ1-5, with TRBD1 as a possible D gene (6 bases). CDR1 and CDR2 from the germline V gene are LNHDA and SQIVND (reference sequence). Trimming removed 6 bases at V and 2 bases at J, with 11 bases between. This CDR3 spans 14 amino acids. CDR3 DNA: TGTGCCAGTAGACAGGGAACGGGCAATCAGCCCCAGCATTTT. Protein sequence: CASRQGTGNQPQHF.

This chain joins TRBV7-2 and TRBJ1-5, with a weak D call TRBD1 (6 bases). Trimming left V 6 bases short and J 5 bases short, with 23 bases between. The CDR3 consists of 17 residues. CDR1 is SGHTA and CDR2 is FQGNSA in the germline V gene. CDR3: CASSPSMTGGFDQPQHF. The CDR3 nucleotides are TGTGCCAGCAGTCCATCAATGACAGGCGGGTTCGATCAGCCCCAGCATTTT. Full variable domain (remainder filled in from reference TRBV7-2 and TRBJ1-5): GAGVSQSPSNKVTEKGKDVELRCDPISGHTALYWYRQSLGQGLEFLIYFQGNSAPDKSGLPSDRFSAERTGGSVSTLTIQRTQQEDSAVYLCASSPSMTGGFDQPQHFGDGTRLSIL.

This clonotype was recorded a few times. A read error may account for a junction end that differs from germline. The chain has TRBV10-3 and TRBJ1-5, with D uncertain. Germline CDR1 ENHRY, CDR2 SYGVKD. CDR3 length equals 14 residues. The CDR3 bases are TGTGCCAGCAGTTACGGGCCCGCAAATCAGCCCCAGCATTTT. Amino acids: CASSYGPANQPQHF.

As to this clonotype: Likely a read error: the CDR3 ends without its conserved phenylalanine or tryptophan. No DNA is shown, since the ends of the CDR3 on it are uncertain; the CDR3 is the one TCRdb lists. The CDR3 protein is CSAREELG. The chain couples TRBV20-1 to TRBJ2-2. Both ends counted, the CDR3 spans 8 residues. From germline, CDR1 is DFQATT and CDR2 SNEGSKA (reference sequence).

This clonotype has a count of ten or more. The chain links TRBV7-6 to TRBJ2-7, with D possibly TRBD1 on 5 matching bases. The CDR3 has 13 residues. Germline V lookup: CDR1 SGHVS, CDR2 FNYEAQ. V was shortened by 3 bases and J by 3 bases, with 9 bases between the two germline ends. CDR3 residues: CASSFGQDYEQYF. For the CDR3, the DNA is TGTGCCAGCAGCTTTGGACAAGACTACGAGCAGTACTTC. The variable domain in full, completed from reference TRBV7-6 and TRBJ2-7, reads GAGVSQSPRYKVTKRGQDVALRCDPISGHVSLYWYRQALGQGPEFLTYFNYEAQQDKSGLPNDRFSAERPEGSISTLTIQRTEQRDSAMYRCASSFGQDYEQYFGPGTRLTVT.

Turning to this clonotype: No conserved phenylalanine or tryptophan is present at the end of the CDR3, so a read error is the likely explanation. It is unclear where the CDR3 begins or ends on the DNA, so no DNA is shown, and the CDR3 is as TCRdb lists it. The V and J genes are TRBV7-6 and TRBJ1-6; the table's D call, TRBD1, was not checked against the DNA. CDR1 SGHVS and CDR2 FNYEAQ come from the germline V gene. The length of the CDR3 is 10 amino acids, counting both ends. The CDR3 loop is CASSHAPLRA.

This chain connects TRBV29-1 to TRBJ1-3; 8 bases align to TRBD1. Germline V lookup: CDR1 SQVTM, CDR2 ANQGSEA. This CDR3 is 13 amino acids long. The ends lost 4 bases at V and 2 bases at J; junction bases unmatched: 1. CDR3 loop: CSVAGGTGNTIYF. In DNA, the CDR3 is TGCAGCGTTGCAGGGGGCACTGGAAACACCATATATTTT. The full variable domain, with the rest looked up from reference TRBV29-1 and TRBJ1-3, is SAVISQKPSRDICQRGTSLTIQCQVDSQVTMMFWYRQQPGQSLTLIATANQGSEATYESGFVIDKFPISRPNLTFSTLTVSNMSPEDSSIYLCSVAGGTGNTIYFGEGSWLTVV.

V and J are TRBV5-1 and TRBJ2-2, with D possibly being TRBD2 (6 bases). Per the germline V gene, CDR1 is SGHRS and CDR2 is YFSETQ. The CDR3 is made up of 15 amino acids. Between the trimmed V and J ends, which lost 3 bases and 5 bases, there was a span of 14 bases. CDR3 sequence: CASSYRDWRTGELFF. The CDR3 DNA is TGCGCCAGCAGCTACCGGGACTGGAGGACCGGGGAGCTGTTTTTT.

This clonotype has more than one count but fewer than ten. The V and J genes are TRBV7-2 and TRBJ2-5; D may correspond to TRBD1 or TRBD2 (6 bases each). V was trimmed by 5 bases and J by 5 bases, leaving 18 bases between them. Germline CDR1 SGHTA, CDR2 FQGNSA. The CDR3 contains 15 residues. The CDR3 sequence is CASSVTGGAGETQYF. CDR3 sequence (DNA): TGTGCCAGCAGCGTAACCGGGGGCGCCGGGGAGACCCAGTACTTC.

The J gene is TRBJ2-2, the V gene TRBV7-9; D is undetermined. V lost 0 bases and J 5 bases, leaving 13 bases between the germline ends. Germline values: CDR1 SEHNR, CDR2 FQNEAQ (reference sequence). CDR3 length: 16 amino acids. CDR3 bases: TGTGCCAGCAGCTTAGCGTGGTCTCTGGGGACCGGGGAGCTGTTTTTT. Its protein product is CASSLAWSLGTGELFF. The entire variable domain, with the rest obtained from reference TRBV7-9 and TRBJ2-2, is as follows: DTGVSQNPRHKITKRGQNVTFRCDPISEHNRLYWYRQTLGQGPEFLTYFQNEAQLEKSRLLSDRFSAERPKGSFSTLEIQRTEQGDSAMYLCASSLAWSLGTGELFFGEGSRLTVL.

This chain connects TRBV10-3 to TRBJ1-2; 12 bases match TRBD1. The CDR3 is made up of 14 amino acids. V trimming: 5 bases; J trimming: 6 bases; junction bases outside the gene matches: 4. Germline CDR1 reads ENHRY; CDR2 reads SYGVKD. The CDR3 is CAISPGQGADGYTF. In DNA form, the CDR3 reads TGTGCCATCAGTCCGGGACAGGGGGCAGATGGCTACACCTTC.

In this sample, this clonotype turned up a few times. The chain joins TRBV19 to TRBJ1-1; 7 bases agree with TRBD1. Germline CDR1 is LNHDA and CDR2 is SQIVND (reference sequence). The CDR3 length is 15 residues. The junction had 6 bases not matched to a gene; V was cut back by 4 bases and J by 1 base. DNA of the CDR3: TGTGCCAGTAGTACTCGGACAGGCTGGAACACTGAAGCTTTCTTT. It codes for CASSTRTGWNTEAFF.

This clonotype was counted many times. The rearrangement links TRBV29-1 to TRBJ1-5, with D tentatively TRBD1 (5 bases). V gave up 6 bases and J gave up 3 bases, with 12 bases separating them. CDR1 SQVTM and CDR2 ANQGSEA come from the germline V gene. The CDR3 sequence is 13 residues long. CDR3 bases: TGCAGCGTACCCCGGGACCTCAATCAGCCCCAGCATTTT. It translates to CSVPRDLNQPQHF.

DNA of the CDR3: TGTGCTAGTGGTTTTGTGGGGTTGACAGCTGAAGCTTTCTTT. This encodes CASGFVGLTAEAFF. The J gene is TRBJ1-1, the V gene TRBV12-5, with a tentative D call TRBD1 (5 bases). The germline CDR1 and CDR2 sequences are LGHNT and FRNRAP. Trimming shortened V by 3 bases and J by 6 bases, and 14 bases separated the two germline ends. This CDR3 region has 14 residues.

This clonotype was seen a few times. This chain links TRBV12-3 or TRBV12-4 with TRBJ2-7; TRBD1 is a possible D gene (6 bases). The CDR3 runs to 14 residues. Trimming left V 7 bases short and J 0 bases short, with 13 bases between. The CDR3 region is CASTLDRSSYEQYF. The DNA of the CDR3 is TGTGCCAGCACCCTGGACAGAAGCTCCTACGAGCAGTACTTC.

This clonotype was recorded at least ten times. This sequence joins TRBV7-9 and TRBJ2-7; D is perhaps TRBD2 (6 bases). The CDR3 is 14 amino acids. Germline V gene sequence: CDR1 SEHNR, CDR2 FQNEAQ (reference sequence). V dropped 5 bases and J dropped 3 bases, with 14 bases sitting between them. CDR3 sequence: CASSPISGSYEQYF. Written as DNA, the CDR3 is TGTGCCAGCAGCCCCATCTCCGGGAGCTACGAGCAGTACTTC.